Included here is one TCR beta chain sequence, with context. Its antigen is unknown. Germline V gene lookup returns CDR1 LGHNA and CDR2 YSLEER. V lost 4 bases to trimming and J lost 4 bases, with 16 bases between them. The CDR3 spans 15 residues. The data belong to a study of cytomegalovirus exposure and HLA in healthy donors. About the study: The same platform used for the 650 to 850 first-cohort repertoires was also used for the 95 to 150 validation repertoires, as a later analysis reported. Study findings and constraints: Listed as cytomegalovirus-associated were 150 or so TCR beta chains. The classifier reportedly diagnosed cytomegalovirus status with high specificity and sensitivity.

Assay: immunoSEQ multiplex PCR; the TCRdb copy retains only in-frame clones and omits some. This table holds some 340,000 clones, around 90% found once. This clonotype was sampled from a young woman in good health and CMV-seropositive. The specimen sequenced was PBMCs. V gene TRBV4-3 combines with J gene TRBJ2-5, with a possible D match to TRBD2 (7 bases). This CDR3 reads CASSPGLGGGETQYF. CDR3 bases: TGCGCCAGCAGCCCCGGACTAGGGGGAGGAGAGACCCAGTACTTC.